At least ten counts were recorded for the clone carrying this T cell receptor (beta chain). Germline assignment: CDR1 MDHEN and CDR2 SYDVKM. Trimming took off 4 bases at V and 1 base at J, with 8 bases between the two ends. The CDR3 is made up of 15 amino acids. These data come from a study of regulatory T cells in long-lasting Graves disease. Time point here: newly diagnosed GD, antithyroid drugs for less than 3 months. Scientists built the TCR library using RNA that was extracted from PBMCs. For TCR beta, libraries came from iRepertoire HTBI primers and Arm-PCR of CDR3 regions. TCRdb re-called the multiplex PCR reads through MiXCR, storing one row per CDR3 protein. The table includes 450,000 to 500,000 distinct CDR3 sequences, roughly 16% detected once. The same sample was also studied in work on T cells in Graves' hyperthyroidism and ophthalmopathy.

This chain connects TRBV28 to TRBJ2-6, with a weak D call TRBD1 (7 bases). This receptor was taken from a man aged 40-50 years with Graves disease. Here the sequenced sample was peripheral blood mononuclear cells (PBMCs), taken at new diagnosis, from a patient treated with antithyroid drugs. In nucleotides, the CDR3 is TGTGCCAGCAGTTCAGGGGGGTCTGGGGCCAACGTCCTGACTTTC. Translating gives CASSSGGSGANVLTF.